This T cell receptor (beta chain) was captured in a study of response to subunit inactivated influenza vaccine. Study-wide findings and caveats: Each seasonal flu vaccination may recruit only limited new T cells, authors suggested.

This clonotype was observed at least ten times. Its antigen is currently unknown. The CDR3 consists of 13 residues. Germline CDR1 reads SGDLS; CDR2 reads YYNGEE. The junction had 11 bases not matched to a gene; V was cut back by 8 bases and J by 8 bases. TCRdb used MiXCR to reprocess the RT-PCR reads, holding one entry per CDR3 protein. The sample gives roughly 180,000 distinct CDR3 sequences, approximately 9.2% of which show up once; about a tenth is in the top ten. This TCR derives from a man in his forties or fifties who received an inactivated influenza vaccine. This chain links TRBV9 with TRBJ1-2, with TRBD1 matching 8 bases. Specimen: non-naive T cells sorted from PBMCs, collected on the day of vaccination. The CDR3 coding sequence is TGTGCCAGTTCTCGGACAGGGTCGAGCGGCTACACCTTC. Translated, it gives CASSRTGSSGYTF.